This TCR beta chain was observed in a study of blood T cell repertoires in COVID-19. At the level of the study: Acute and convalescent COVID-19 samples came from the United States, Italy and Spain. The cDNA or gDNA used as material had been derived from T cells, B-cell-depleted T cells, or PBMCs.

How the authors handled the data: Reference gene primer amplification gave estimated nucleated cell counts. Assay used: immunoSEQ multiplex PCR; TCRdb lists only in-frame clones, some missing. V, J and clone size reflect that table, while D and trimming were determined from the DNA. The table has about 330,000 clones, approximately 88% seen once. The CDR3 covers 13 residues. V was pared by 4 bases and J by 7 bases, with 14 bases between. Germline values: CDR1 SGHDN, CDR2 FVKESK. The sequenced material came from peripheral blood. The chain is built from TRBV14 and TRBJ2-7; perhaps TRBD2 as D (6 bases). The source of this sequence is a woman in her 50s with active or convalescent COVID-19. As DNA, the CDR3 is TGTGCCAGCAGCCCGGGACTTTTTATAGAGCAGTACTTC. Amino acid sequence: CASSPGLFIEQYF.